The source of this T cell receptor beta chain is a study of T cells after posttransplantation cyclophosphamide. The repertoire was sequenced with immunoSEQ multiplex PCR; TCRdb's copy has only in-frame clones and lacks some. The sample lists thousands of clones; around 67% were seen once. The sample taken for sequencing was PBMCs. The sequence came from a young man with a blood cancer, CMV-positive, and with a related stem cell donor.

For the CDR3, the DNA is TGTGCCAGCAGTTACTCTCGGGGAAACACCATATATTTT. Translated: CASSYSRGNTIYF. The genes are TRBV6-5 and TRBJ1-3; D is unclear. The germline V and J ends were trimmed by 0 bases and 4 bases, with 4 bases remaining between them. This CDR3 region has 13 residues. Germline V gene data show CDR1 as MNHEY and CDR2 as SVGAGI.